This T cell receptor beta chain is drawn from a study of cytomegalovirus exposure and HLA in healthy donors. Study results and caveats: Donor immune exposure was known only as CMV serostatus. Near-uniform donor sequencing depth was presumed by presence/absence analyses. Certain sequence variants were highly shared and formed a cluster, and this cluster was likely a sequencing artifact. There were several of the most significant clusters that appeared linked to common viral pathogens in a later analysis.

With 60 Vbeta and 13 Jbeta primers, the PCR was carried out. TCRdb keeps only in-frame clones here, not all; method: immunoSEQ multiplex PCR. The sample shows some 63,000 clones, about 80% of them seen only once. A remark on this clone: Its antigen is undetermined.

The sequence was collected from a woman aged 40 to 50 in good health and CMV-seronegative. The sample taken for sequencing was PBMCs.

The CDR3 here is CASSQDRTTATDTQYF. Written as DNA, the CDR3 is TGCGCCAGCAGCCAAGATCGGACTACGGCGACAGATACGCAGTATTTT. V usage is TRBV4-1 and J usage is TRBJ2-3; tentatively, D is TRBD2 (6 bases). CDR3 length: 16 amino acids. Germline CDR1 MGHRA, CDR2 YSYEKL. The V gene lost 0 bases and the J gene lost 3 bases, with 13 bases spanning the gap.